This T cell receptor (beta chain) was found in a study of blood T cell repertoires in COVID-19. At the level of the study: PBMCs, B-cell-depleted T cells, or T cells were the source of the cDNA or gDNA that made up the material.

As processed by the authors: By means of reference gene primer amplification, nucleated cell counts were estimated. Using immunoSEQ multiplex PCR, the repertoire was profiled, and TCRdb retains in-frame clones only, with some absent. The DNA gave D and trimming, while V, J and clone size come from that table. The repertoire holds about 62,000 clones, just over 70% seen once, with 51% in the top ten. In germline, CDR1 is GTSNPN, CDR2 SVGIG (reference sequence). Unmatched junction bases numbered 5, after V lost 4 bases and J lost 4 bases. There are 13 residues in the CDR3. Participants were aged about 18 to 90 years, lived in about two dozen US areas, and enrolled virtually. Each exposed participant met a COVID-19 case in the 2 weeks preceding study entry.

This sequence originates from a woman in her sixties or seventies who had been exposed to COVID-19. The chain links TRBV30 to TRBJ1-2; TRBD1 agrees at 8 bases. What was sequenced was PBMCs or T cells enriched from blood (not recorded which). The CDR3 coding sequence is TGTGCCTGGAATTCAGGGGGCGGCTATGGCTACACCTTC. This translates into CAWNSGGGYGYTF.